The 18 T cell receptor beta chains reported below all come from one sample, sequenced in a study of regulatory T cells in long-lasting Graves disease. As to time point: persistent/refractory GD, antithyroid drugs over 5 years with positive TRAb. Making the TCR library involved RNA that had been extracted from PBMCs. Investigators prepared the TCR beta libraries by applying iRepertoire HTBI primers and Arm-PCR of CDR3 regions. One entry per CDR3 protein results from TCRdb running MiXCR on the multiplex PCR reads. The table shows 300,000 to 400,000 distinct CDR3 sequences, with around 20% occurring only once. Sequences were derived from peripheral blood mononuclear cells (PBMCs), sampled when the disease was refractory, from a patient treated with antithyroid drugs. These TCRs come from a female donor with Graves disease.

The table lists this clonotype with many counts. The rearrangement joins TRBV12-3 or TRBV12-4 to TRBJ1-3; D is ambiguous. The V and J ends lost 2 bases and 3 bases respectively, with 5 bases between them. The CDR3 has 13 amino acids. The CDR3 DNA is TGTGCCAGCAGTTTATTTGGTGGAAACACCATATATTTT. Protein sequence: CASSLFGGNTIYF.

This clonotype came up many times. The J gene is TRBJ2-5, the V gene TRBV27; D might be TRBD2 (6 bases). V was cut by 6 bases and J by 5 bases, with 16 bases left in between. The CDR3 runs to 14 residues. Germline-derived CDR1 and CDR2 are MNHEY and SMNVEV (reference sequence). CDR3 sequence: CASRKDRGRETQYF. CDR3 DNA sequence: TGTGCCAGCAGAAAGGACCGAGGGAGGGAGACCCAGTACTTC.

At least ten counts were recorded for this clonotype. The V gene is TRBV18, the J gene TRBJ1-5; 9 bases match TRBD1. V lost 8 bases and J lost 2; bases outside the gene matches: 10. The germline V gene has CDR1 KGHSH and CDR2 LQKENI. The CDR3 length is 16 residues. The CDR3 sequence is CASSPGQGGRNQPQHF. DNA for the CDR3: TGTGCCAGCAGCCCGGGACAGGGAGGGCGCAATCAGCCCCAGCATTTT.

This clonotype was observed many times. This chain uses TRBV2 with TRBJ2-7; 9 nucleotides align to TRBD1. CDR3 length: 14 amino acids. Germline lookup yields CDR1 SNHLY and CDR2 FYNNEI. Trimming removed 7 bases from V and 3 bases from J; junction bases left unmatched: 7. CDR3 DNA: TGTGCCAGCACACCGGGACAGGGTCTCTACGAGCAGTACTTC. Amino acids: CASTPGQGLYEQYF.

This clonotype was seen repeatedly, ten times or more. V usage is TRBV12-3 or TRBV12-4 and J usage is TRBJ2-6, with D possibly called TRBD1 or TRBD2 (5 bases each). V was pared by 6 bases and J by 0 bases, with 15 bases between. The CDR3 runs 17 residues. CDR3 coding DNA: TGTGCCAGCAGCCCATCGGGACGGATCTCTGGGGCCAACGTCCTGACTTTC. Protein sequence: CASSPSGRISGANVLTF.

This clonotype has a count of ten or more. This chain connects TRBV9 to TRBJ2-7; no firm D call. Trimming removed 0 bases from V and 2 bases from J, with 6 bases in between. The length of the CDR3 is 13 residues. From germline, CDR1 is SGDLS and CDR2 YYNGEE. The CDR3 loop is CASSVAPTYEQYF. The CDR3 DNA follows: TGTGCCAGCAGCGTAGCTCCCACCTACGAGCAGTACTTC.

On this clonotype: A much larger clonotype is one base distant, so this may be a read error. The chain recombines TRBV10-2 with TRBJ1-2; TRBD1 matches 7 bases. The V gene's germline CDR1 is WSHSY and CDR2 SAAADI. The CDR3 loop spans 16 amino acids. V gave up 4 bases and J gave up 0 bases; unmatched junction bases: 8. In nucleotides, the CDR3 is TGCGCCAGCAGTGGGTCTGGGACAGCTTCTAACTATGGCTACACCTTC. It codes for CASSGSGTASNYGYTF.

This clonotype showed up just a few times. The V gene is TRBV20-1, the J gene TRBJ2-1; TRBD2 matches at 9 bases. Germline loops: CDR1 DFQATT, CDR2 SNEGSKA (reference sequence). The CDR3 consists of 16 residues. V lost 5 bases to trimming and J lost 3 bases; unmatched junction nucleotides: 11. CDR3 DNA sequence: TGCAGTGCTTTCCCGAGGACTAGCGAACGCTACAATGAGCAGTTCTTC. This sequence encodes CSAFPRTSERYNEQFF.

In this sample, this clonotype turned up a few times. The CDR3 reads CASSELYGGVYGYTF. The DNA of the CDR3 is TGTGCCAGCAGTGAATTGTACGGCGGAGTCTATGGCTACACCTTC. This rearrangement joins TRBV6-2 or TRBV6-3 to TRBJ1-2; no clear D. The V end lost 5 bases, the J end lost 4 bases, and 17 bases lay between the germline ends. The CDR3 loop spans 15 amino acids. Germline V gene data show CDR1 as MNHEY and CDR2 as SVGEGT.

This clonotype was observed many times. This chain links TRBV20-1 with TRBJ2-7, with D tentatively TRBD1 (5 bases). Germline assignment: CDR1 DFQATT and CDR2 SNEGSKA (reference sequence). This CDR3 is 15 amino acids long. V gave up 6 bases and J gave up 0 bases, with 18 bases separating them. CDR3 nucleotide sequence: TGCAGTGCGGGGCCACAGTACTCGGACTCCTACGAGCAGTACTTC. It yields the protein CSAGPQYSDSYEQYF.

This clonotype showed up just a few times. The CDR3 spells CASSQGASSGETQYF. The CDR3 bases are TGCGCCAGCAGCCAAGGGGCGTCTAGCGGAGAGACCCAGTACTTC. The chain is built from TRBV4-1 and TRBJ2-5; 7 bases align to TRBD2. Germline CDR1 is MGHRA and CDR2 is YSYEKL. With 1 base clipped from V and 4 bases from J, the junction kept 6 bases outside the gene matches. This CDR3 spans 15 amino acids.

The table lists this clonotype with a few counts. The rearrangement joins TRBV12-3 or TRBV12-4 to TRBJ2-2, with D unclear. Between the trimmed V and J ends, which lost 5 bases and 7 bases, there was a span of 11 bases. The CDR3 is 13 residues long. The CDR3, as DNA: TGTGCCAGCAGTCCTCGCGTTGTCGGGGAGCTGTTTTTT. This codes for CASSPRVVGELFF.

This clonotype was found many times. The CDR3 DNA follows: TGTGCCAGCATGCTGGCAGGGGTGCTTGGCGCTGAAGCTTTCTTT. This encodes CASMLAGVLGAEAFF. The V gene is TRBV6-2 or TRBV6-3, the J gene TRBJ1-1, with a tentative D call TRBD1 (6 bases). V shed 7 bases and J shed 6 bases, with 21 bases lying between them. This CDR3 is built from 15 residues. Germline CDR1 MNHEY, CDR2 SVGEGT.

In this sample, this clonotype turned up a few times. The CDR3 bases are TGTGCCAGCAGCCCTCGCCGGGGAGACTATGGCTACACCTTC. Residues: CASSPRRGDYGYTF. The chain employs TRBV3-1 and TRBJ1-2; no clear D gene. Trimming pared 4 bases from V and 3 bases from J, leaving 12 bases between. Germline V gene lookup returns CDR1 LGHDT and CDR2 YNNKEL (reference sequence). This CDR3 has 14 amino acids. Full variable domain (rest looked up from reference TRBV3-1 and TRBJ1-2): DTAVSQTPKYLVTQMGNDKSIKCEQNLGHDTMYWYKQDSKKFLKIMFSYNNKELIINETVPNRFSPKSPDKAHLNLHINSLELGDSAVYFCASSPRRGDYGYTFGSGTRLTVV.

Ten or more counts support this clonotype. The chain couples TRBV7-9 to TRBJ1-5; D possibly corresponds to TRBD1 (5 bases). The CDR3 covers 15 residues. CDR1 is SEHNR and CDR2 is FQNEAQ in the germline V gene (reference sequence). V shed 5 bases and J shed 4 bases, with 15 bases lying between them. CDR3 nucleotide sequence: TGTGCCAGCAGCACCAGCGGAGACAGAAATCAGCCCCAGCATTTT. Its translation is CASSTSGDRNQPQHF.

The genes are TRBV2 and TRBJ2-7; 8 bases align to TRBD1. Germline V gene sequence: CDR1 SNHLY, CDR2 FYNNEI. V lost 7 bases and J lost 3; bases outside the gene matches: 8. This CDR3 is 14 amino acids long. The CDR3 bases are TGTGCCAGCATAGCTGGCAGGGGGCACTACGAGCAGTACTTC. It is translated as CASIAGRGHYEQYF.

On this clonotype: The germline gene is not matched at one end of the junction; a read error may be the cause. The chain is built from TRBV18 and TRBJ1-5, with D perhaps TRBD1 (6 bases). There are 14 residues in the CDR3. The germline V gene encodes CDR1 KGHSH and CDR2 LQKENI. CDR3: CAGSPGGPNQPQHF. The CDR3, as DNA: TGTGCCGGCTCACCGGGGGGCCCTAATCAGCCCCAGCATTTT.

This clonotype was observed a handful of times. This rearrangement joins TRBV29-1 to TRBJ2-5; TRBD1 is a possible D gene (6 bases). CDR1 and CDR2 (germline): SQVTM, ANQGSEA. The CDR3 length is 13 residues. Trimming cost V 4 bases and J 3 bases, with 12 bases left between them. Written as DNA, the CDR3 is TGCAGCGTTGGTCCCCGGACAGAAGAGACCCAGTACTTC. Its translation: CSVGPRTEETQYF.